The clone carrying this T cell receptor beta chain was recorded a few times. No antigen is known for it. The investigators collected lesional scalp punch biopsies and peripheral blood from alopecia areata patients. Using a FACSAria, the CD4+ and CD8+ T cells were sorted from the PBMCs. This sample is drawn from a study of CD8+ T cells in alopecia areata. This CDR3 is 10 amino acids long. The V gene's germline CDR1 is SEHNR and CDR2 FQNEAQ (reference sequence). V was trimmed by 8 bases and J by 9 bases, leaving 7 bases between them. Once RNA had been extracted, it was reverse transcribed into cDNA to act as the sequencing template. Generated by immunoSEQ multiplex PCR, the TCRdb table keeps only in-frame clones and is missing some. The table has some 82,000 clones, roughly half seen once. Overall study results and limits: Higher clonality was seen in lesional scalp than in normal scalp, especially in alopecia totalis/universalis.

This chain links TRBV7-9 with TRBJ2-2; D is undetermined. The source is a human donor with alopecia areata. Sequencing used NKG2D-high CD8+ T cells sorted from blood. CDR3 DNA sequence: TGTGCCAGCGGCGAACGGGAGCTGTTTTTT. This sequence encodes CASGERELFF.